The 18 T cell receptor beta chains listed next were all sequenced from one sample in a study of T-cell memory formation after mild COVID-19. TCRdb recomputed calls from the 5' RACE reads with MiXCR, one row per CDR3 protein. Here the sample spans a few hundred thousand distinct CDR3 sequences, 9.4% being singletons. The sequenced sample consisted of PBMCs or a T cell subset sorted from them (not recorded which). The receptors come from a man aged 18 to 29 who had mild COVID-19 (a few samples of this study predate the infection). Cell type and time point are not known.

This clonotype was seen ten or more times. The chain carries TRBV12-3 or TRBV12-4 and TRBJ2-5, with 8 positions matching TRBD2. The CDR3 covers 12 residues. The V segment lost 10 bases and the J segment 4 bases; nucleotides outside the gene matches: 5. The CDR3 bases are TGTGCCACGGGACTAGTGCCAGAGACCCAGTACTTC. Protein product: CATGLVPETQYF.

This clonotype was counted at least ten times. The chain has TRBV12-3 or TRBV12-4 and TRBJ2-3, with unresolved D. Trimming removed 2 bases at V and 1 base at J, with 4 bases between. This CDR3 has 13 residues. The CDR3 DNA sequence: TGTGCCAGCAGTTTAAGGGGCACAGATACGCAGTATTTT. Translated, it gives CASSLRGTDTQYF.

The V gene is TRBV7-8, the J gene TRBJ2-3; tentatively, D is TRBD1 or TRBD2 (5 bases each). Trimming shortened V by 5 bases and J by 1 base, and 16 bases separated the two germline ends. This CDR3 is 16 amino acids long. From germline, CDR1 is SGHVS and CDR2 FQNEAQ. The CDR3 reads CASSLPGPSGTDTQYF. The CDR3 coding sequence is TGTGCCAGCAGCCTACCGGGACCGTCCGGCACAGATACGCAGTATTTT.

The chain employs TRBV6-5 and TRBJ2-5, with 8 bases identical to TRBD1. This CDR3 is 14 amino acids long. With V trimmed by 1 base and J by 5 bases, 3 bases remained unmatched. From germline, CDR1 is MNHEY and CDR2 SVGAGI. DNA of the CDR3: TGTGCCAGCAGTTACTGGACAGGGTGGGAGACCCAGTACTTC. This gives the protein CASSYWTGWETQYF.

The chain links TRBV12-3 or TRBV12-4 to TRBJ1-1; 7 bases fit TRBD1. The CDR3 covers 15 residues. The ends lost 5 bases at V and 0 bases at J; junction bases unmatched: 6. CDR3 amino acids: CASSPQGQMNTEAFF. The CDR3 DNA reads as TGTGCCAGCAGTCCCCAGGGACAGATGAACACTGAAGCTTTCTTT.

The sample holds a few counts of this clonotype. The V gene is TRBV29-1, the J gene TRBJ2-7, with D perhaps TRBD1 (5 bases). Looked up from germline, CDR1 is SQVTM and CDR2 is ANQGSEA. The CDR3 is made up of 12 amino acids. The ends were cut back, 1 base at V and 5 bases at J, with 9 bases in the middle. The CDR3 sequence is CSVEVQDHEQYV. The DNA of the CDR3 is TGCAGCGTTGAAGTACAGGATCACGAGCAGTACGTC.

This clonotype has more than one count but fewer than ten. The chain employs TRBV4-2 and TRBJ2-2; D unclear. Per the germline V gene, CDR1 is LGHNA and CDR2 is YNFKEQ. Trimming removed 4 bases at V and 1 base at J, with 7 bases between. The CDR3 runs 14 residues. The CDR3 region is CASSPLMNTGELFF. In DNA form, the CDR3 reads TGTGCCAGCAGCCCCCTGATGAACACCGGGGAGCTGTTTTTT.

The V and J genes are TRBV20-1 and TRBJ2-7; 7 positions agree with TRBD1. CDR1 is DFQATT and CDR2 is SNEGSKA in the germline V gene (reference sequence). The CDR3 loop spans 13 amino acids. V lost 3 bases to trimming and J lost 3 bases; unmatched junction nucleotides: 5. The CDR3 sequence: CSASRQGDYEQYF. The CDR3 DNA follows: TGCAGTGCTAGTCGACAGGGAGACTACGAGCAGTACTTC.

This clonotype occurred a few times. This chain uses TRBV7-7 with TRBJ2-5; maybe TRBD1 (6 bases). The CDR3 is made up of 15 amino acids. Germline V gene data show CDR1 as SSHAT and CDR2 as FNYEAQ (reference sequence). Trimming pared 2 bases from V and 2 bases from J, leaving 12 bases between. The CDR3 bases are TGTGCCAGCAGCTTATACAGGGCTGAACAAGAGACCCAGTACTTC. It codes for CASSLYRAEQETQYF. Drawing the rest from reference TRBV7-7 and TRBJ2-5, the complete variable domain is GAGVSQSPRYKVTKRGQDVTLRCDPISSHATLYWYQQALGQGPEFLTYFNYEAQPDKSGLPSDRFSAERPEGSISTLTIQRTEQRDSAMYRCASSLYRAEQETQYFGPGTRLLVL.

The DNA of the CDR3 is TGTGCCACCAGTGATTTTGGTAGCGATTTCACAGATACGCAGTATTTT. This codes for CATSDFGSDFTDTQYF. This sequence joins TRBV24-1 and TRBJ2-3, with TRBD2 as a possible D gene (5 bases). Germline V CDR1 and CDR2: KGHDR, SFDVKD. The CDR3 consists of 16 residues. Trimming left V 1 base short and J 2 bases short, with 12 bases between.

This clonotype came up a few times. In nucleotides, the CDR3 is TGTGCCAGCCGCGGGACAGGGCACAATTCACCCCTCCACTTT. Amino acids: CASRGTGHNSPLHF. The chain employs TRBV6-6 and TRBJ1-6, with 9 positions matching TRBD1. The trim removed 8 bases at V and 7 bases at J, leaving 6 bases unmatched. The CDR3 consists of 14 residues. CDR1 is MNHNY, CDR2 SVGAGI, per germline (reference sequence).

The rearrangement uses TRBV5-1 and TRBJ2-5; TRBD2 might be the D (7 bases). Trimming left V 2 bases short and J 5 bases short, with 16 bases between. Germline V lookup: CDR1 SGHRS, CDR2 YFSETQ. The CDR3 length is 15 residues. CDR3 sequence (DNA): TGCGCCAGCAGCTTCTCATTGGGGGGGCAGGAGACCCAGTACTTC. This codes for CASSFSLGGQETQYF.

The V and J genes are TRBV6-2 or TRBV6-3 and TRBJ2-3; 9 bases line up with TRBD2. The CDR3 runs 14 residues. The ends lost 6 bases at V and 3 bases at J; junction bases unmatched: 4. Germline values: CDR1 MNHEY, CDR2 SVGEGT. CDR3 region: CASSTGLATDTQYF. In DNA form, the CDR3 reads TGTGCCAGCAGCACGGGACTAGCTACAGATACGCAGTATTTT.

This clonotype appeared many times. DNA of the CDR3: TGTGCCAGCAGCTCCGACAGTGATGAGCAGTTCTTC. Protein: CASSSDSDEQFF. The chain has TRBV7-9 and TRBJ2-1; a possible D gene is TRBD1 (5 bases). CDR1 is SEHNR and CDR2 is FQNEAQ in the germline V gene (reference sequence). The length of the CDR3 is 12 residues. V was clipped by 4 bases and J by 8 bases, with 9 bases between them.

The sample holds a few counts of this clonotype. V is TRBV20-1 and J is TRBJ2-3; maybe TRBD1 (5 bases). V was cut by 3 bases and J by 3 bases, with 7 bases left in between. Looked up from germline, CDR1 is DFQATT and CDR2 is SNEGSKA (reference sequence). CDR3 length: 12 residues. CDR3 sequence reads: CSARPGTDTQYF. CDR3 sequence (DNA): TGCAGTGCTAGGCCAGGGACAGATACGCAGTATTTT.

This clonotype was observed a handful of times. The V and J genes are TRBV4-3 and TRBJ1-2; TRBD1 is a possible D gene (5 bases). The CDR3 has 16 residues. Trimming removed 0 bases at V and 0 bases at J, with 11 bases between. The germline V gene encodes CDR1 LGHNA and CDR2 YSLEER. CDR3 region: CASSQEGPNTNYGYTF. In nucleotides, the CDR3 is TGCGCCAGCAGCCAAGAGGGACCGAACACTAACTATGGCTACACCTTC.

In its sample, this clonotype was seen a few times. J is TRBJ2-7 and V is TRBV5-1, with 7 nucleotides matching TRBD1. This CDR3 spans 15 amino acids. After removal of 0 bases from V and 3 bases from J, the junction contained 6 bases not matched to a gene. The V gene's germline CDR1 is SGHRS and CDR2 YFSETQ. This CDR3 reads CASSLAAGGNYEQYF. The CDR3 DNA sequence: TGCGCCAGCAGCTTGGCGGCAGGGGGTAACTACGAGCAGTACTTC.

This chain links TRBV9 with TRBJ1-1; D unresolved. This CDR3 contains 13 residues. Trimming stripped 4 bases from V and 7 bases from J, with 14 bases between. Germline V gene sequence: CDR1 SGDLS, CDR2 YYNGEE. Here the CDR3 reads CASSLKDLGEAFF. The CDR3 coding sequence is TGTGCCAGCAGCCTAAAGGACCTAGGTGAAGCTTTCTTT.